These 16 T cell receptor beta chains came from one sample sequenced in a study of cytomegalovirus exposure and HLA in healthy donors. In the PCR, 60 Vbeta and 13 Jbeta primers were used. Profiling relied on immunoSEQ multiplex PCR, and the TCRdb table lists in-frame clones only, not all of them. The sample holds fewer than 200,000 clones, approximately 80% seen once. Input material: PBMCs. All receptors come from a woman aged 25 to 45 in good health and CMV-seronegative.

The chain combines TRBV2 with TRBJ1-3; no clear D gene. Germline V gene lookup returns CDR1 SNHLY and CDR2 FYNNEI. There are 15 residues in the CDR3. Trimming took 2 bases from V and 0 from J, leaving 8 bases between them. The CDR3 loop is CASSERRHSGNTIYF. The CDR3 region has the DNA TGTGCCAGCAGTGAACGGCGGCACTCTGGAAACACCATATATTTT. The full variable domain, its missing parts supplied by reference TRBV2 and TRBJ1-3, is EPEVTQTPSHQVTQMGQEVILRCVPISNHLYFYWYRQILGQKVEFLVSFYNNEISEKSEIFDDQFSVERPDGSNFTLKIRSTKLEDSAMYFCASSERRHSGNTIYFGEGSWLTVV.

The chain is built from TRBV5-1 and TRBJ2-2, with 7 bases fitting TRBD1. Germline V lookup: CDR1 SGHRS, CDR2 YFSETQ. CDR3 length: 16 residues. V shed 1 base, J shed 2 bases, and the junction held 5 bases outside the gene matches. The CDR3 region has the DNA TGCGCCAGCAGCTTGACAGGGGCGCGAAACACCGGGGAGCTGTTTTTT. The encoded protein is CASSLTGARNTGELFF.

The chain links TRBV7-8 to TRBJ2-3; 7 bases are a match to TRBD2. Germline V gene lookup returns CDR1 SGHVS and CDR2 FQNEAQ. V lost 1 base and J lost 1; bases outside the gene matches: 8. The CDR3 extends over 17 amino acids. The CDR3 nucleotides are TGTGCCAGCAGCTTAGGTTCGGCTAGCGGTGGCACAGATACGCAGTATTTT. Translated, it gives CASSLGSASGGTDTQYF.

This clone was detected a few times. The rearrangement uses TRBV9 and TRBJ2-2; 9 bases map to TRBD2. V shed 4 bases, J shed 4 bases, and the junction held 14 bases outside the gene matches. CDR1 is SGDLS, CDR2 YYNGEE, per germline. The CDR3 has 18 amino acids. The CDR3 DNA is TGTGCCAGCAGCCACCCTAGCGGGATCGGGAGGGGCACCGGGGAGCTGTTTTTT. This translates into CASSHPSGIGRGTGELFF.

About this clone: This sample also contains other DNA sequences that code for the same CDR3. The CDR3 loop reads CASSLQGSQPQHF. For the CDR3, the DNA is TGTGCCAGCAGTTTACAGGGATCACAGCCCCAGCATTTT. This rearrangement joins TRBV27 to TRBJ1-5; D may be TRBD1 (5 bases). CDR1 is MNHEY, CDR2 SMNVEV, per germline (reference sequence). The CDR3 is 13 amino acids. Trimming took off 2 bases at V and 7 bases at J, with 9 bases between the two ends.

The chain recombines TRBV10-1 with TRBJ2-7; 7 nucleotides agree with TRBD2. V lost 7 bases and J lost 5; bases outside the gene matches: 8. CDR1 and CDR2 (germline): WNHNN, SYGVQD (reference sequence). The CDR3 extends over 13 amino acids. CDR3 region: CASKSSSGDEQYF. CDR3 coding DNA: TGCGCCAGCAAATCGTCCAGCGGGGACGAGCAGTACTTC.

The CDR3, as DNA: TGTGCCAGCAAGAGGTTGGACAGGGGCTGGTCACCCCTCCACTTT. This sequence encodes CASKRLDRGWSPLHF. The chain combines TRBV21-1 with TRBJ1-6; TRBD1, the table's D call, lacks a check against the DNA. TRBV21-1 is recorded as a pseudogene. This CDR3 has 15 amino acids.

J is TRBJ2-1 and V is TRBV7-3; 9 bases agree with TRBD2. V trimming: 2 bases; J trimming: 10 bases; junction bases outside the gene matches: 6. CDR1 is SGHTA, CDR2 FQGTGA, per germline. This CDR3 is 14 amino acids long. The CDR3 nucleotides are TGTGCCAGCAGCTTAGGCCTAGCGGGAAAAGAGCAGTTCTTC. Translating it yields CASSLGLAGKEQFF.

This clone was counted a single time. This chain uses TRBV30 with TRBJ2-7; a possible D gene is TRBD2 (6 bases). This CDR3 spans 13 amino acids. The ends were cut back, 4 bases at V and 3 bases at J, with 13 bases in the middle. The germline V gene encodes CDR1 GTSNPN and CDR2 SVGIG (reference sequence). In DNA form, the CDR3 reads TGTGCCTGGACTGGCGGGGCTGACTACGAGCAGTACTTC. Its translation: CAWTGGADYEQYF.

The V gene is TRBV5-1, the J gene TRBJ1-2; TRBD1 is a possible D gene (6 bases). V shed 9 bases and J shed 0 bases, with 18 bases lying between them. Germline CDR1 is SGHRS and CDR2 is YFSETQ. The CDR3 is 15 amino acids. The CDR3 is CATNEGQGSNYGYTF. DNA of the CDR3: TGCGCCACCAATGAGGGCCAGGGGTCTAACTATGGCTACACCTTC.

The rearrangement links TRBV11-2 to TRBJ1-2, with unresolved D. There are 17 residues in the CDR3. Looked up from germline, CDR1 is SGHAT and CDR2 is FQNNGV. The V gene lost 5 bases and the J gene lost 6 bases, with 25 bases spanning the gap. CDR3 nucleotide sequence: TGTGCCAGCAGCCTTAGTGTCTCCATTAAAACGAACCATGGCTACACCTTC. Translation gives CASSLSVSIKTNHGYTF.

The V call is TRBV15, the J call TRBJ2-3; 10 nucleotides line up with TRBD2. The CDR3 loop spans 19 amino acids. Germline CDR1 is LNHNV and CDR2 is YYDKDF (reference sequence). J gave up 3 bases and V 0 bases, and 12 bases lay outside the gene matches. The DNA of the CDR3 is TGTGCCACCAGCAGAGAGGGGGGAGGAGCGGGGGGGCCAACAGATACGCAGTATTTT. Its protein product is CATSREGGGAGGPTDTQYF.

The chain has TRBV7-3 and TRBJ1-3; tentatively, D is TRBD1 (5 bases). The germline gives CDR1 SGHTA, CDR2 FQGTGA. The V gene lost 5 bases and the J gene lost 0 bases, with 8 bases spanning the gap. This CDR3 is 14 amino acids long. In nucleotides, the CDR3 is TGTGCCAGCAGCAGGGGAAGCTCTGGAAACACCATATATTTT. This gives the protein CASSRGSSGNTIYF.

The V call is TRBV7-2, the J call TRBJ2-2, with D possibly TRBD2 on 6 matching bases. V was trimmed by 5 bases and J by 2 bases, leaving 15 bases between them. The CDR3 spans 16 residues. Germline values: CDR1 SGHTA, CDR2 FQGNSA. This CDR3 reads CASSMTGTPNTGELFF. In DNA form, the CDR3 reads TGTGCCAGCAGCATGACCGGGACTCCTAACACCGGGGAGCTGTTTTTT.

This clone occurred a few times. The chain links TRBV4-2 to TRBJ2-5, with D perhaps TRBD1 (5 bases). The J call may not be correct, given that the DNA end is closer to TRBJ2-7. Germline V CDR1 and CDR2: LGHNA, YNFKEQ. This CDR3 region has 14 residues. CDR3 region: CASSQDDSSYEQYF. DNA of the CDR3: TGTGCCAGCAGCCAAGATGACAGCTCCTACGAGCAGTACTTC.

This chain uses TRBV18 with TRBJ2-3; D unresolved. Germline V gives CDR1 KGHSH, CDR2 LQKENI. Trimming shortened V by 3 bases and J by 6 bases, and 4 bases separated the two germline ends. This CDR3 comprises 11 residues. CDR3 bases: TGTGCCAGCTCACCCCTGGATACGCAGTATTTT. Its protein product is CASSPLDTQYF.